The rows below give T cell receptor beta chains drawn from one sample of a study. A single record per CDR3 protein comes from TCRdb applying MiXCR to the RT-PCR reads. The sample lists 650,000 to 800,000 distinct CDR3 sequences, around 14% seen once, with 3.6% in the top ten. The sequenced sample consisted of memory CD4+ T cells from blood. Source of these receptors: a female donor in good health, serving as a healthy control. The CDR3 runs from the conserved cysteine through the conserved F or W. The order of the fields is clone size, V gene, D gene, J gene, CDR3 DNA, CDR3 protein. A D gene is named only where the DNA matches it firmly. Clone size is stated in some rows and not others, as once, few, many or a class when expanded.

size: many; V: TRBV20-1; D: TRBD2; J: TRBJ2-3; DNA: TGCAGTGCTAGCGGGAGGACTAGCACAGATACGCAGTATTTT; CDR3: CSASGRTSTDTQYF
size: -; V: TRBV20-1; D: TRBD2; J: TRBJ2-3; DNA: TGCAGTGCTAGACCGGGACTAGCGGGAGGGACCAGCCCAGATACGCAGTATTTT; CDR3: CSARPGLAGGTSPDTQYF
size: -; V: TRBV10-3; D: -; J: TRBJ1-2; DNA: TGTGCCATCAGTGCCAACACAGGGTCCATTACTGGTGGCTACACCTTC; CDR3: CAISANTGSITGGYTF
size: few; V: TRBV6-5; D: TRBD2; J: TRBJ2-3; DNA: TGTGCCAGCAGTTACTTCCCGACTAGCGGGAGTGTTACAGATACGCAGTATTTT; CDR3: CASSYFPTSGSVTDTQYF
size: few; V: TRBV6-6; D: -; J: TRBJ2-7; DNA: TGTGCCAGCAGTGGGGCCCCTGGGGGCACCTACGAGCAGTACTTC; CDR3: CASSGAPGGTYEQYF
size: many; V: TRBV29-1; D: -; J: TRBJ1-1; DNA: TGCAGCGTTGGACAGCCTCCCAGCTACACTGAAGCTTTCTTT; CDR3: CSVGQPPSYTEAFF
size: -; V: TRBV24-1; D: TRBD2; J: TRBJ2-2; DNA: TGTGCCACCAGTGATTATACTAGCGGGAGGGCCGGGGAGCTGTTTTTT; CDR3: CATSDYTSGRAGELFF
size: -; V: TRBV7-2; D: TRBD1; J: TRBJ1-2; DNA: TGTGCCAGCAGCTACGGGGGACAGATCTATGGCTACACCTTC; CDR3: CASSYGGQIYGYTF
size: few; V: TRBV20-1; D: TRBD2; J: TRBJ2-1; DNA: TGCAGTGCTAGAGGGGATAGCGGGACCGGAGGCAATGAGCAGTTCTTC; CDR3: CSARGDSGTGGNEQFF
size: -; V: TRBV28; D: -; J: TRBJ1-2; DNA: TGTGCCAGCAGTTTTAAAGACAGAGTTAACTATGGCTACACCTTC; CDR3: CASSFKDRVNYGYTF
size: many; V: TRBV5-5; D: TRBD1; J: TRBJ2-7; DNA: TGTGCCAGCAGCGTCGGGACAGCTTACGAGCAGTACTTC; CDR3: CASSVGTAYEQYF
size: few; V: TRBV29-1; D: -; J: TRBJ2-4; DNA: TGCAGCGTGACCGATGGGACGGGGGACATTCAGTACTTC; CDR3: CSVTDGTGDIQYF
size: many; V: TRBV5-1; D: TRBD2; J: TRBJ2-7; DNA: TGTGCCAGCAGTTTAGCGGGTAGGTCCTACGAGCAGTACTTC; CDR3: CASSLAGRSYEQYF
size: many; V: TRBV27; D: -; J: TRBJ2-7; DNA: TGTGCCAGCAGTTTATCGAGGAAAGGGTGGGGCGAGCAGTACTTC; CDR3: CASSLSRKGWGEQYF
size: few; V: TRBV6-1; D: -; J: TRBJ1-1; DNA: TGTGCCAGCAGTTCACAGACCCCAGGGTCGACTGAAGCTTTCTTT; CDR3: CASSSQTPGSTEAFF
size: -; V: TRBV6-1; D: TRBD1; J: TRBJ2-2; DNA: TGTGCCAGCAGTGGGGGGACAGGGGGCATCAGCACCGGGGAGCTGTTTTTT; CDR3: CASSGGTGGISTGELFF
size: -; V: TRBV20-1; D: -; J: TRBJ1-4; DNA: TGCAGTACTAGAGATTACAGGGCGGGCGATAAACTGTTTTTT; CDR3: CSTRDYRAGDKLFF
size: few; V: TRBV7-3; D: -; J: TRBJ2-3; DNA: TGTGCCAGCAGCCCCCGAGGGGGATTCAAAGATACGCAGTATTTT; CDR3: CASSPRGGFKDTQYF
size: -; V: TRBV2; D: -; J: TRBJ2-7; DNA: TGTGCCAGCAGTGAAAATTTCTACGAGCAGTACTTC; CDR3: CASSENFYEQYF
size: -; V: TRBV18; D: -; J: TRBJ1-2; DNA: TGTGCCAGCTCACCAACAGGCTCAGGTTCCTACACCTTC; CDR3: CASSPTGSGSYTF
size: many; V: TRBV10-3; D: -; J: TRBJ2-3; DNA: TGTGCCATCAGTGGGCAGGGACTCGACACAGATACGCAGTATTTT; CDR3: CAISGQGLDTDTQYF